This T cell receptor beta chain was recovered during a study of CD8+ T cells in alopecia areata (dated by TCRdb to the late 2010s). In the study overall: Treated patients were enrolled in an open-label pilot trial of oral tofacitinib, 5 to 10 mg twice daily, for moderate-to-severe alopecia areata. Patients stayed on tofacitinib for 6 to 18 months and then had 6 months of follow-up off drug so that delayed response and recurrence could be assessed. For the treated patients, the SALT score, which quantifies what percentage of scalp surface area is affected, served as the measure of disease severity. High-throughput TCRbeta sequencing was used to examine T cell clonal expansion in alopecia areata in both the C3H/HeJ mouse model and human patients. Scalp tissue and sorted CD4+ and CD8+ peripheral blood T cells from patchy and totalis/universalis alopecia areata patients and from healthy controls were covered by human TCRbeta sequencing. Biopsies were taken from tofacitinib-treated patients at baseline and again at 4 and 24 weeks into treatment, and several of those patients also had a later scalp biopsy. Scalp clonality was compared among normal scalp (n=4), patchy alopecia areata scalp (n=8), and alopecia totalis/universalis scalp (n=8). RNA came from the PAXgene miRNA kit for fixed scalp, the miRNeasy kit for PBMCs, and the RNeasy kit for mouse skin. TCRbeta CDR3 regions were amplified by immunoSEQ multiplex PCR using 35 Vbeta forward and 13 Jbeta reverse primers. The paper's findings and limits, for the study overall: During tofacitinib treatment, many expanded lesional clones stuck around in both scalp and blood, and this persistence may partly explain why relapse happens after treatment is stopped. TCR sequences shared between patients were less clear than in mice, possibly partly because of HLA diversity in the patient population. Unlike mouse skin, where gammadelta T cells dominate, normal human skin contains resident alphabeta T cells that get sequenced too, which complicates analysis of the scalp TCR repertoire. Tofacitinib significantly lowered scalp clonality and the number of expanded CD8+ clones among the top 100 scalp clones. Because the treated cohort was small and included a single nonresponder, larger studies are needed to assess links between baseline CD8+ expansion and response. Lesional scalp, especially in alopecia totalis/universalis, showed higher clonality and more expanded CD8+ clones than normal scalp, suggesting antigenic drive.

Reading from cysteine to phenylalanine, the CDR3 counts 16 amino acids. The retained sequence is limited to the CDR3, 48 bases, with the frame set at the first base. V is clipped by 0 bases and J by 2 bases, and the sequence between their germline boundaries is 11 bases long. Via the germline V gene, CDR1 is LGHNT and CDR2 FRNRAP. Remarks on this clone: Its antigen has not been determined. No base qualities exist here, and no much larger clone lies one base off it.

The label giving this sample's treatment or condition can be read as: oral pan-JAK inhibitor, 5-10 mg twice daily. Lesional scalp punch biopsies and peripheral blood were collected from alopecia areata patients. PBMCs were isolated by density centrifugation and stained for CD3, CD4 and CD8, after which CD4+ and CD8+ T cells were sorted on a FACSAria. The library was generated by the immunoSEQ multiplex PCR assay. For TCR sequencing, RNA was extracted from every sample and reverse transcribed into cDNA to serve as template. SuperScript III was used to make first-strand cDNA, primed with a 2:1 mix of oligo-dT and random hexamers. Amplification bias was assessed with a synthetic immune receptor repertoire, and residual bias was removed computationally. Under the source paper's analysis protocol: Raw reads were preprocessed for error removal, and CDR3 was defined according to IMGT conventions as running from the conserved cysteine to phenylalanine. Clonality was computed as 1 minus the Shannon entropy, with the entropy normalized by log2 of the number of productive unique TCRs. Scalp TCRbeta sequences were cross-referenced with sorted blood CD4 and CD8 repertoires so that the CD4 or CD8 identity of scalp clones could be inferred. Here the immuneACCESS table is served through TCRdb, limited to in-frame sequences with V and J called. Missing clones are a known gap in these copies; in checked studies unresolved V genes cover under half, and the rest lacks a known reason. The V and J calls and the clone size are those of that table, but D and trimming were determined from the DNA. Counted in this sample were around 100,000 clones; just under 60% of them appeared once. The top ten hold approximately 16% of the sample.

The sample in question was CD8+ T cells sorted from blood, obtained between weeks 55 and 65, from a patient treated with tofacitinib. The chain is assembled from TRBV12-5 and TRBJ2-1; 6 matching bases give a weak D call of TRBD1. The source of this sequence is a human donor with alopecia areata. The CDR3 has the sequence CASGLVGQSPYNEQFF. The nucleotides are TGTGCTAGTGGTTTGGTAGGACAGAGCCCCTACAATGAGCAGTTCTTC. Beyond the CDR3, the reference TRBV12-5 and TRBJ2-1 genes provide the residues; the full variable domain reads: DARVTQTPRHKVTEMGQEVTMRCQPILGHNTVFWYRQTMMQGLELLAYFRNRAPLDDSGMPKDRFSAEMPDATLATLKIQPSEPRDSAVYFCASGLVGQSPYNEQFFGPGTRLTVL.